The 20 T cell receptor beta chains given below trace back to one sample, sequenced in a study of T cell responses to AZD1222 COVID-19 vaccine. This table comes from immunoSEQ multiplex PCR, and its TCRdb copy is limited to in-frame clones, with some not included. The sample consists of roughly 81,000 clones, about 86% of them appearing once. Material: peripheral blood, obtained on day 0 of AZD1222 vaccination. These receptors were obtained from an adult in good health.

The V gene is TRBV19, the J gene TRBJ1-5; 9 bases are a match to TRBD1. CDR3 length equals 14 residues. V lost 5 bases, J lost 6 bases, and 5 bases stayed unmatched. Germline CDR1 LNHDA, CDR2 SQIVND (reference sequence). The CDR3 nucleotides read TGTGCCAGTAGTCCGACAGGGGGAGGTCAGCCCCAGCATTTT. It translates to CASSPTGGGQPQHF. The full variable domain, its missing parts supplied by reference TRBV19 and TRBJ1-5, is DGGITQSPKYLFRKEGQNVTLSCEQNLNHDAMYWYRQDPGQGLRLIYYSQIVNDFQKGDIAEGYSVSREKKESFPLTVTSAQKNPTAFYLCASSPTGGGQPQHFGDGTRLSIL.

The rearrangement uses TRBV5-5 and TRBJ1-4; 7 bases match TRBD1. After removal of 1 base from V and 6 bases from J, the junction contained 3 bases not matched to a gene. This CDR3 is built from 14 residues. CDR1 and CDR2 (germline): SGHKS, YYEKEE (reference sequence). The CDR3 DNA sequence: TGTGCCAGCAGCTTGAGCGGGACAGATGAAAAACTGTTTTTT. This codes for CASSLSGTDEKLFF.

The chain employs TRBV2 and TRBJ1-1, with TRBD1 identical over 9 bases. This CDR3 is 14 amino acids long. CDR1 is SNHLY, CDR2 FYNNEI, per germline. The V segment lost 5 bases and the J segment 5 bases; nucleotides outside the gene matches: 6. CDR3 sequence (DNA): TGTGCCAGCAGTTTACAGGGGGCGGTGACTGAAGCTTTCTTT. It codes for CASSLQGAVTEAFF.

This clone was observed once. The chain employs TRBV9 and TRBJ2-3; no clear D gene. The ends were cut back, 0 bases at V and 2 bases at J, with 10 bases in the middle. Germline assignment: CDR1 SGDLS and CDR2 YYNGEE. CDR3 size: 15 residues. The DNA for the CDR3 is TGTGCCAGCAGCGTAGCTGGAAGTGTCACAGATACGCAGTATTTT. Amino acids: CASSVAGSVTDTQYF.

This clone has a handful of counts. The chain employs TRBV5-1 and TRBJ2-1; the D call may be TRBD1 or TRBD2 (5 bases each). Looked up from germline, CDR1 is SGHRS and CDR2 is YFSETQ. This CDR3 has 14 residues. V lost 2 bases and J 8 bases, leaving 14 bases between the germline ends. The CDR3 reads CASSFGVLGDEQFF. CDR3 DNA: TGCGCCAGCAGCTTTGGGGTCTTGGGGGATGAGCAGTTCTTC. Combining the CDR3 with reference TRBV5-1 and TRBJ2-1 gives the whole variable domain KAGVTQTPRYLIKTRGQQVTLSCSPISGHRSVSWYQQTPGQGLQFLFEYFSETQRNKGNFPGRFSGRQFSNSRSEMNVSTLELGDSALYLCASSFGVLGDEQFFGPGTRLTVL.

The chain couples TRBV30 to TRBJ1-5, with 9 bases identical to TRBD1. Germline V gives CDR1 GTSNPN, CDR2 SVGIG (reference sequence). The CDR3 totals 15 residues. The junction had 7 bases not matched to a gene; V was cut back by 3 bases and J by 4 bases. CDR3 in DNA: TGTGCCTGGAGCGGTGACAGGGGGGGTAATCAGCCCCAGCATTTT. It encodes CAWSGDRGGNQPQHF.

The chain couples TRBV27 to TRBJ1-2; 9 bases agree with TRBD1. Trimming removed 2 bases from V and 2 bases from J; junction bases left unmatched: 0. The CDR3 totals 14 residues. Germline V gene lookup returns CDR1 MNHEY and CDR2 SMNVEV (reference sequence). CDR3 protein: CASSLGQGNYGYTF. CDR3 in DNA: TGTGCCAGCAGTTTAGGACAGGGGAACTATGGCTACACCTTC.

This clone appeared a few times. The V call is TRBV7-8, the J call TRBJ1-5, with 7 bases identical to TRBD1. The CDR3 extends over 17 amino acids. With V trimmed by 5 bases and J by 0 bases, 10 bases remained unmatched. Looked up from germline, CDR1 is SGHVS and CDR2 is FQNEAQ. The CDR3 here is CASSVRRTGLSNQPQHF. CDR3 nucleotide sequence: TGTGCCAGCAGCGTCAGAAGGACAGGCCTTAGCAATCAGCCCCAGCATTTT.

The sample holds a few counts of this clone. CDR3 DNA sequence: TGTGCCAGCAGAGGCATACAGGGAAGAAGCAATCAGCCCCAGCATTTT. This gives the protein CASRGIQGRSNQPQHF. The V gene is TRBV2, the J gene TRBJ1-5; D might be TRBD1 (6 bases). The CDR3 covers 16 residues. V was shortened by 6 bases and J by 1 base, with 16 bases between the two germline ends. The germline CDR1 and CDR2 sequences are SNHLY and FYNNEI.

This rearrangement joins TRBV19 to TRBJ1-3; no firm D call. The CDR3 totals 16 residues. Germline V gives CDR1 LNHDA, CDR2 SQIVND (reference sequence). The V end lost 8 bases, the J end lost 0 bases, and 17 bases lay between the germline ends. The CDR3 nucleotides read TGTGCCAGTTCAAGACCCTCAGCATTCTCTGGAAACACCATATATTTT. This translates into CASSRPSAFSGNTIYF.

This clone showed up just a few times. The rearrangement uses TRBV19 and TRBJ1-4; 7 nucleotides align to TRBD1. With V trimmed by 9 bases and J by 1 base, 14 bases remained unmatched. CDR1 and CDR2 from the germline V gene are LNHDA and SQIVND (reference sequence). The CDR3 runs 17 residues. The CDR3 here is CASTEGALQGTNEKLFF. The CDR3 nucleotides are TGTGCCAGCACGGAGGGGGCCCTCCAGGGAACTAATGAAAAACTGTTTTTT.

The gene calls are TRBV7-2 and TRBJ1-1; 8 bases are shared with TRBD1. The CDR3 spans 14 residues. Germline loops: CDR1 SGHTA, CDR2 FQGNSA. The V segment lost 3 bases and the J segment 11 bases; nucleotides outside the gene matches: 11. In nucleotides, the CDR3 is TGTGCCAGCAGCTTGAAGACAGGGGCGATTTTCGCTTTCTTT. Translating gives CASSLKTGAIFAFF.

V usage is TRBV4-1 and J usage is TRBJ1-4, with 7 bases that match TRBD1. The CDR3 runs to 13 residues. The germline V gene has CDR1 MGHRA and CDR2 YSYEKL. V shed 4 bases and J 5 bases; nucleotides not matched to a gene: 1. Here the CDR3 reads CASSRGQNEKLFF. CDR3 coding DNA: TGCGCCAGCAGCCGGGGACAGAATGAAAAACTGTTTTTT.

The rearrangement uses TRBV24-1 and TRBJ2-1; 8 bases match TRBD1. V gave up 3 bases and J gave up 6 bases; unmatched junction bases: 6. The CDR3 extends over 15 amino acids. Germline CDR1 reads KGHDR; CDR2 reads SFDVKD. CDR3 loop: CATSDAGQGVNEQFF. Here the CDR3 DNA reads TGTGCCACCAGTGATGCAGGACAGGGCGTCAATGAGCAGTTCTTC.

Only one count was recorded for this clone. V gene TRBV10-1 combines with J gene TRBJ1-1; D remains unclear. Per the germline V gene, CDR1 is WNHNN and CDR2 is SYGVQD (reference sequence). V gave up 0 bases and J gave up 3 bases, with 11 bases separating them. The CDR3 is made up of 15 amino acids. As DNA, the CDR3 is TGCGCCAGCAGTGAGTCGACGGGGTTTTACACTGAAGCTTTCTTT. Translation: CASSESTGFYTEAFF.

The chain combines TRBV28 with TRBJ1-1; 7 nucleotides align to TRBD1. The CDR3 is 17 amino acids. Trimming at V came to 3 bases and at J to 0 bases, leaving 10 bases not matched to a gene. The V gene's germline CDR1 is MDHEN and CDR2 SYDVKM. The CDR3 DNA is TGTGCCAGCAGTTTCCCTGATACAGGGGCGCTGAACACTGAAGCTTTCTTT. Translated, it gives CASSFPDTGALNTEAFF.

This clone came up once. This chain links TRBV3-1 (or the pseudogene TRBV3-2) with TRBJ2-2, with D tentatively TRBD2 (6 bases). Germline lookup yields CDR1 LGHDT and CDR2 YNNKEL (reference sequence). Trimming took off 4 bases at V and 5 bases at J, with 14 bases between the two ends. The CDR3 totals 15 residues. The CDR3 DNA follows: TGTGCCAGCAGCCCGCTAACCCGGGGGACCGGGGAGCTGTTTTTT. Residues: CASSPLTRGTGELFF.

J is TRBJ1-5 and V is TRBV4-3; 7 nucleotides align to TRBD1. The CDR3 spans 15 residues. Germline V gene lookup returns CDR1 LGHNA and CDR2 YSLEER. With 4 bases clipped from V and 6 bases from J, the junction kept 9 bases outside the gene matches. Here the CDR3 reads CASSRNGGGGQPQHF. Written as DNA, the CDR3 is TGCGCCAGCAGCCGTAATGGAGGGGGCGGTCAGCCCCAGCATTTT.

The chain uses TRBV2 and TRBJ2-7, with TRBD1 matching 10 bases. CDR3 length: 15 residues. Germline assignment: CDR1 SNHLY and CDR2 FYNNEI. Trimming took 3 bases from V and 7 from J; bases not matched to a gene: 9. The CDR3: CASSERRQGAKEQYF. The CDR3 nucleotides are TGTGCCAGCAGTGAGAGGCGACAGGGGGCAAAGGAGCAGTACTTC.

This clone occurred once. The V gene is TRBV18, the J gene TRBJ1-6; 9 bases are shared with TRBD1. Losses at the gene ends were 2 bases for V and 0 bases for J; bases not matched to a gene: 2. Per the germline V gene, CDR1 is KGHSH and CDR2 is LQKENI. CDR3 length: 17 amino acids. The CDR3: CASSPGTGSSYNSPLHF. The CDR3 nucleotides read TGTGCCAGCTCACCAGGGACAGGGAGCTCCTATAATTCACCCCTCCACTTT.